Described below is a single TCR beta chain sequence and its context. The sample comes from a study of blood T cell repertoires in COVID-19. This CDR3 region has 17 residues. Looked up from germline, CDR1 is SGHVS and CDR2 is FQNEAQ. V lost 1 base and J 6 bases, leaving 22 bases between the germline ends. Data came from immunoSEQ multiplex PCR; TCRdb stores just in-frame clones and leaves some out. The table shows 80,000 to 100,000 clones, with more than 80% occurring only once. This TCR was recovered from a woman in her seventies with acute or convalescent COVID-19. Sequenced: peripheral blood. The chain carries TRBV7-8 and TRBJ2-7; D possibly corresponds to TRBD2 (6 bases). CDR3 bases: TGTGCCAGCAGCTTAGTGGGGGGTGGCAGGGTGCAAGCCGAGCAGTACTTC. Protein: CASSLVGGGRVQAEQYF.